This TCR beta chain was identified during a study of T cells in Graves' hyperthyroidism and ophthalmopathy. Across the whole study: Any treatment followed the collection of peripheral blood at initial diagnosis. Study-wide findings and caveats: Blood held most thyroid clonotypes expanded above 0.001 frequency. Model predictions of ophthalmopathy came a median approximately 6.2 months before onset.

V lost 2 bases and J 2 bases, leaving 7 bases between the germline ends. The CDR3 runs to 13 residues. The germline gives CDR1 LGHDT, CDR2 YNNKEL (reference sequence). TCR beta CDR3 regions were amplified from RNA. The HTBI set primed first-round TCR CDR3 RT-PCR. One entry per CDR3 protein, called by TCRdb with MiXCR from the multiplex PCR reads. The sample holds a few hundred thousand distinct CDR3 sequences; approximately 14% are singletons and the top ten take under 7%. This clonotype was picked up many times. Its specificity is not known. What was sequenced was blood. V is TRBV3-1 and J is TRBJ2-7, with D maybe TRBD2 (6 bases). The sequence was collected from a woman aged 25 to 39 with Graves' hyperthyroidism that later progressed to Graves' ophthalmopathy. The CDR3 sequence: CASSQRGTYEQYF. The DNA of the CDR3 is TGTGCCAGCAGCCAACGGGGGACCTACGAGCAGTACTTC.